These 13 T cell receptor beta chains came from one sample sequenced in a study of shared clonotypes between healthy human individuals. Libraries were prepared by immunoSEQ multiplex PCR; TCRdb keeps only in-frame clonotypes and omits some of them. The repertoire consists of hundreds of thousands of clones, with 90% to 97% occurring once and the leading ten covering roughly 0.06%. Sequencing was carried out using naive CD4+ T cells sorted from blood. Subset specified: CD45RA+ positively selected. The receptors shown here come from a woman in her 30s in good health.

Details on this clone: Within the sample, other DNA sequences also encode this same CDR3. J is TRBJ2-7 and V is TRBV18; 8 bases are shared with TRBD1. Germline trimming cut 2 bases from V and 1 base from J; bases unmatched to any gene: 4. Looked up from germline, CDR1 is KGHSH and CDR2 is LQKENI. The CDR3 consists of 15 residues. CDR3 sequence reads: CASSPRTGGSYEQYF. The CDR3 DNA sequence: TGTGCCAGCTCACCAAGAACAGGGGGGTCCTACGAGCAGTACTTC.

This chain uses TRBV11-2 with TRBJ2-1, with unresolved D. Looked up from germline, CDR1 is SGHAT and CDR2 is FQNNGV. The CDR3 runs to 11 residues. Trimming took 1 base from V and 8 from J, leaving 3 bases between them. The CDR3 spells CASSLVHEQFF. Written as DNA, the CDR3 is TGTGCCAGCAGCTTAGTCCATGAGCAGTTCTTC.

The V gene is TRBV28, the J gene TRBJ2-7, with 7 bases matching TRBD2. The CDR3 is made up of 12 amino acids. Trimming removed 7 bases from V and 4 bases from J; junction bases left unmatched: 4. The germline CDR1 and CDR2 sequences are MDHEN and SYDVKM. The CDR3 coding sequence is TGTGCCAGCACGGGGGGTGGGTACGAGCAGTACTTC. This codes for CASTGGGYEQYF.

J is TRBJ2-7 and V is TRBV2, with D perhaps TRBD1 (5 bases). CDR1 is SNHLY, CDR2 FYNNEI, per germline. V lost 7 bases and J lost 5, with 9 bases in between. CDR3 length: 11 residues. CDR3 in amino acids: CASKGSHEQYF. CDR3 DNA sequence: TGTGCCAGCAAGGGGTCCCACGAGCAGTACTTC. Full variable domain (outside the CDR3, taken from reference TRBV2 and TRBJ2-7): EPEVTQTPSHQVTQMGQEVILRCVPISNHLYFYWYRQILGQKVEFLVSFYNNEISEKSEIFDDQFSVERPDGSNFTLKIRSTKLEDSAMYFCASKGSHEQYFGPGTRLTVT.

This chain links TRBV14 with TRBJ2-7; 9 bases are shared with TRBD2. CDR3 length equals 18 residues. Germline CDR1 reads SGHDN; CDR2 reads FVKESK. The J segment lost 3 bases and the V segment lost 0 bases, leaving 12 bases of the junction unmatched. The CDR3 here is CASSQDGTLGTSSYEQYF. The DNA of the CDR3 is TGTGCCAGCAGCCAAGACGGGACCTTGGGGACTAGCAGCTACGAGCAGTACTTC.

The chain uses TRBV10-1 and TRBJ2-7; TRBD2 matches at 7 bases. The CDR3 contains 13 residues. V lost 9 bases, J lost 0 bases, and 5 bases stayed unmatched. Germline CDR1 WNHNN, CDR2 SYGVQD (reference sequence). DNA of the CDR3: TGCGCCAGTGGGGGGGGGAGCTCCTACGAGCAGTACTTC. Residues: CASGGGSSYEQYF.

The chain uses TRBV5-1 and TRBJ1-1; D ambiguous. Germline V gives CDR1 SGHRS, CDR2 YFSETQ. V was cut by 2 bases and J by 5 bases, with 25 bases left in between. The CDR3 covers 18 residues. As DNA, the CDR3 is TGCGCCAGCAGCTTAGCCCCACCCGGGATCTCCTACAAGACTGAAGCTTTCTTT. Its protein product is CASSLAPPGISYKTEAFF. The variable domain in full, with the rest retrieved from reference TRBV5-1 and TRBJ1-1, is KAGVTQTPRYLIKTRGQQVTLSCSPISGHRSVSWYQQTPGQGLQFLFEYFSETQRNKGNFPGRFSGRQFSNSRSEMNVSTLELGDSALYLCASSLAPPGISYKTEAFFGQGTRLTVV.

This clone was seen only once. The V call is TRBV9, the J call TRBJ2-2; TRBD2 aligns across 9 bases. The CDR3 is 16 residues long. Germline V CDR1 and CDR2: SGDLS, YYNGEE. With V trimmed by 5 bases and J by 4 bases, 9 bases remained unmatched. CDR3 region: CASSGGRDQSTGELFF. In DNA form, the CDR3 reads TGTGCCAGCAGTGGCGGGAGGGATCAAAGCACCGGGGAGCTGTTTTTT.

The chain combines TRBV10-2 with TRBJ2-7, with 7 bases identical to TRBD2. The V segment lost 8 bases and the J segment 2 bases; nucleotides outside the gene matches: 9. The CDR3 contains 14 residues. Germline loops: CDR1 WSHSY, CDR2 SAAADI. CDR3 nucleotide sequence: TGCGCCAGCGTAGGTCGGGGAGGGACCTACGAGCAGTACTTC. Translating gives CASVGRGGTYEQYF.

This rearrangement joins TRBV5-8 to TRBJ1-5, with 7 positions matching TRBD1. The length of the CDR3 is 15 residues. CDR1 SGHTS and CDR2 YDEGEE come from the germline V gene. V dropped 4 bases and J dropped 6; count of bases not matched to a gene: 10. The CDR3 loop reads CASSRDSLLGQPQHF. CDR3 DNA sequence: TGTGCCAGCAGCCGGGACAGCCTATTGGGTCAGCCCCAGCATTTT.

V is TRBV28 and J is TRBJ2-2; D unclear. Trimming left V 3 bases short and J 0 bases short, with 8 bases between. CDR1 and CDR2 from the germline V gene are MDHEN and SYDVKM. This CDR3 has 15 amino acids. The CDR3 nucleotides are TGTGCCAGCAGTTTGAGGCAGTCGAACACCGGGGAGCTGTTTTTT. Translating it yields CASSLRQSNTGELFF.

This clone was observed a single time. The rearrangement joins TRBV5-1 to TRBJ1-5, with 9 nucleotides matching TRBD1. With V trimmed by 4 bases and J by 0 bases, 17 bases remained unmatched. CDR1 and CDR2 (germline): SGHRS, YFSETQ. This CDR3 contains 20 residues. This CDR3 is CASSPKWTTGGPYSNQPQHF. The CDR3 DNA reads TGCGCCAGCAGCCCGAAGTGGACAACAGGGGGCCCTTATAGCAATCAGCCCCAGCATTTT.

The V and J genes are TRBV28 and TRBJ2-7; a possible D gene is TRBD2 (5 bases). Germline V gene sequence: CDR1 MDHEN, CDR2 SYDVKM. Trimming removed 3 bases from V and 3 bases from J, with 6 bases in between. There are 12 residues in the CDR3. The CDR3 is CASSFGNYEQYF. For the CDR3, the DNA is TGTGCCAGCAGTTTCGGGAACTACGAGCAGTACTTC.